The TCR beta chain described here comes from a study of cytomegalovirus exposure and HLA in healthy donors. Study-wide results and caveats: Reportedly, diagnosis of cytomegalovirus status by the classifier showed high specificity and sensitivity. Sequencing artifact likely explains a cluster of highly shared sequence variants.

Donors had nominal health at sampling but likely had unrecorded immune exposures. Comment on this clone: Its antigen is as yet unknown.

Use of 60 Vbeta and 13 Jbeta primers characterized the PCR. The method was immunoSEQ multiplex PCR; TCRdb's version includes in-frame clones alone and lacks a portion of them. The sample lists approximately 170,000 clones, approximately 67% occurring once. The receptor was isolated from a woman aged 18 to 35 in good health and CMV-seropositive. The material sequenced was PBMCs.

The chain's CDR3 is CSALDRDYTF. DNA for the CDR3: TGCAGTGCGCTGGACAGGGACTACACCTTC. V usage is TRBV20-1 and J usage is TRBJ1-2, with TRBD1 identical over 8 bases. V gave up 6 bases and J gave up 10 bases; unmatched junction bases: 4. Germline V gene lookup returns CDR1 DFQATT and CDR2 SNEGSKA (reference sequence). The CDR3 consists of 10 residues.